Here is one TCR beta chain with its context. The target antigen is unknown. These data come from a study of CD8+CD57+ T cells in acquired aplastic anemia. The study's findings and limits: Overlapping CD8+ CDR3 repertoires of patients and controls contained some 30 shared sequences.

Profiles of TCR beta VDJ and CDR3 were generated from a genomic DNA template. TCRdb ran MiXCR on the reads and lists one entry per CDR3 protein. The sample lists about 190,000 distinct CDR3 sequences, approximately 50% occurring once. Material: sorted CD4+, CD8+, or CD8+CD57+ T cells (not recorded which) from PBMCs. This TCR was sampled from a human donor in good health, serving as a control.

CDR3 in DNA: TGTGCCACCAGTGATGTTCCGAAGGGTGCGCAAGAGACCCAGTACTTC. Translated, it gives CATSDVPKGAQETQYF. The gene calls are TRBV24-1 and TRBJ2-5; the D is unclear. The CDR3 sequence is 16 residues long. The V gene's germline CDR1 is KGHDR and CDR2 SFDVKD. The V end was cut by 3 bases, the J end by 2 bases, with 15 bases between.